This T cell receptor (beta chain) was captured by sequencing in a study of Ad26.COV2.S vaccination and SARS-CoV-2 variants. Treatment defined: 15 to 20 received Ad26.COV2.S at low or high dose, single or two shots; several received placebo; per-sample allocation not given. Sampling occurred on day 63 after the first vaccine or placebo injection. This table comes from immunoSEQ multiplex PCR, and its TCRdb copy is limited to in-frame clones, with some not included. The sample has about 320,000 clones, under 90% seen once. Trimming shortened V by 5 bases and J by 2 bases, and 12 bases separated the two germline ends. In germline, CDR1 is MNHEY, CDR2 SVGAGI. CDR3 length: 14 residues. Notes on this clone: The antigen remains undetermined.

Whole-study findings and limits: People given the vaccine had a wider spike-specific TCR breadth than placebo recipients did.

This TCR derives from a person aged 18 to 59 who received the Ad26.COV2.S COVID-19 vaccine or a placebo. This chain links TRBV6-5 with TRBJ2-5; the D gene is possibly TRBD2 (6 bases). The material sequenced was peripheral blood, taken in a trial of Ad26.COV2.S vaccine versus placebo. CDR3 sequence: CASSPIAVQETQYF. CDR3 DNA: TGTGCCAGCAGTCCAATAGCGGTTCAAGAGACCCAGTACTTC.